These T cell receptor beta chains were read from a single sample in a study of cytomegalovirus exposure and HLA in healthy donors. Clones were read by immunoSEQ multiplex PCR, and TCRdb kept only the in-frame ones, dropping some. The sample has about 130,000 clones, around 92% seen once; the top ten hold about 3%. Sequences were obtained from PBMCs. These receptors all stem from a man aged 25-40 years in good health and CMV-seronegative. CDR3s include the opening cysteine and the closing phenylalanine or tryptophan. The order of the fields is D gene, J gene, V gene, clone size, CDR3 DNA, CDR3 protein. The D gene is left open where the match is weak. Size tells how often a clone was seen (once, few, many) or the class of an expanded clone, and some rows leave it out.

-,TRBJ2-7,TRBV7-9,-,TGTGCCAGCTCCCCCAATCCCTACGAGCAGTACTTC,CASSPNPYEQYF
-,TRBJ2-3,TRBV2,-,TGTGCGTCCCTAGAAGGGGGGGCTTACACAGATACGCAGTATTTT,CASLEGGAYTDTQYF
TRBD2,TRBJ2-2,TRBV7-9,-,TGTGCCAGCAGCCTCCTGCGCGGGGGAGAGGCCGGGGAGCTGTTTTTT,CASSLLRGGEAGELFF
TRBD2,TRBJ2-7,TRBV9,-,TGTGCCAGCAGCCTAGGACCCGGGACTAGCGGGACAAACGAGCAGTACTTC,CASSLGPGTSGTNEQYF
TRBD1,TRBJ2-7,TRBV5-6,-,TGTGCCAGCAGCTTGATTCCGGGACAGGAGGCGCAGTACTTC,CASSLIPGQEAQYF
TRBD1,TRBJ2-7,TRBV5-6,-,TGTGCCAGCAGCTTGGAGGGACAGGGATACTACGAGCAGTACTTC,CASSLEGQGYYEQYF
-,TRBJ1-1,TRBV6-1,-,TGTGCCAGCAGTCTTACAGTGAACACTGAAGCTTTCTTT,CASSLTVNTEAFF
-,TRBJ1-5,TRBV28,-,TGTGCCAGCAGTTCGGGTAATCAGCCCCAGCATTTT,CASSSGNQPQHF
-,TRBJ2-5,TRBV9,-,TGTGCCAGCAGCGTAGAGGGGGGGGCGCAGGAGACCCAGTACTTC,CASSVEGGAQETQYF
-,TRBJ1-5,TRBV4-1,few,TGCGCCAGCAGTAGGGAGGGCGGGCGCAATCAGCCCCAGCATTTT,CASSREGGRNQPQHF
TRBD1,TRBJ1-1,TRBV19,once,TGTGCCAGTAACTCAGTTGGGACAGGGGCGGATACTGAAGCTTTCTTT,CASNSVGTGADTEAFF
-,TRBJ2-3,TRBV9,-,TGTGCCAGCAGCCCGAGAATCGGACAGTTGATGAGCACAGATACGCAGTATTTT,CASSPRIGQLMSTDTQYF
TRBD2,TRBJ2-3,TRBV27,-,TGTGCCAGCAGTTCACCGGGGGGGACGCAGTATTTT,CASSSPGGTQYF
TRBD1,TRBJ1-1,TRBV18,-,TGTGCCAGCTCACCCACAGGGGACCCAAATGAAGCTTTCTTT,CASSPTGDPNEAFF
-,TRBJ2-5,TRBV2,-,TGTGCCAGCAGTGAAGGGCTAGCTGTAGAGACCCAGTACTTC,CASSEGLAVETQYF
TRBD1,TRBJ2-7,TRBV19,-,TGTGCCAGTAGTCTGGGACAGGGTATCCACGAGCAGTACTTC,CASSLGQGIHEQYF
TRBD2,TRBJ2-7,TRBV19,few,TGTGCCAGTAGTATAACGGCGGGGGTAAACTACGAGCAGTACTTC,CASSITAGVNYEQYF
-,TRBJ1-2,TRBV28,-,TGTGCCAGCAGTCTCATGGGGGCCGGTGACTCCCGCTATGGCTACACCTTC,CASSLMGAGDSRYGYTF
-,TRBJ2-7,TRBV19,-,TGTGCCAGTAGTATGGTGGCTAGCATCCCCTACGAGCAGTACTTC,CASSMVASIPYEQYF
TRBD1,TRBJ2-7,TRBV28,few,TGTGCCAGCAGCGTACAGGGGAAACACTACGAGCAGTACTTC,CASSVQGKHYEQYF
TRBD2,TRBJ2-7,TRBV9,-,TGTGCCAGCAGCGTAGCGGATAGCGGGGTTGAAGAGCAGTACTTC,CASSVADSGVEEQYF
TRBD1,TRBJ1-2,TRBV5-4,once,TGTGCCAGCAGCTTGGGCCCAAGACAGGGGACTAACTATGGCTACACCTTC,CASSLGPRQGTNYGYTF
-,TRBJ1-2,TRBV11-2,-,TGTGCCAGCAGCTTAGATCCAGGCATCTATGGCTACACCTTC,CASSLDPGIYGYTF
-,TRBJ2-5,TRBV5-1,-,TGCGCCAGCAGCTTGTTGGCAGCGGGCCCTCAAGAGACCCAGTACTTC,CASSLLAAGPQETQYF
-,TRBJ1-3,TRBV5-1,-,TGCGCCAGCAGCTTGGAGGGGTTGGGAAACACCATATATTTT,CASSLEGLGNTIYF
TRBD2,TRBJ2-5,TRBV10-3,-,TGTGCCATCAGTCCAGAGCGGGGGCGGATTGCAGAGACCCAGTACTTC,CAISPERGRIAETQYF
TRBD1,TRBJ1-1,TRBV7-6,-,TGTGCCAGCAGCTTCCCTCCGGGACAGGCTTTCTTT,CASSFPPGQAFF
-,TRBJ2-7,TRBV28,-,TGTGCCAGCAGTCCCCTTGGGCAGTCGAGCTCCTACGAGCAGTACTTC,CASSPLGQSSSYEQYF
-,TRBJ1-3,TRBV14,-,TGTGCCAGCAGCCCCTTCGGGATCACCATATATTTT,CASSPFGITIYF
-,TRBJ1-2,TRBV29-1,-,TGCAGCGTTGGACTACTTAATCCCACTAAAGGCTACACCTTC,CSVGLLNPTKGYTF
TRBD1,TRBJ2-7,TRBV27,-,TGTGCCAGCAGTTTCGCACCGGGACAGGTCCCCTACGAGCAGTACTTC,CASSFAPGQVPYEQYF
-,TRBJ2-7,TRBV9,-,TGTGCCAGCAGCCGTAGGGACAATTCCTACGAGCAGTACTTC,CASSRRDNSYEQYF
TRBD1,TRBJ1-3,TRBV6-6,-,TGTGCCAGCACCCCAGGGACAGGGATGGGAAACACCATATATTTT,CASTPGTGMGNTIYF
-,TRBJ1-2,TRBV4-1,-,TGCGCCAGCAGCCAAGATCTTTCTGCTAACTATGGCTACACCTTC,CASSQDLSANYGYTF
-,TRBJ2-6,TRBV2,-,TGTGCCAGCAGATTGACAGAAGTCTCCTCTGGGGCCAACGTCCTGACTTTC,CASRLTEVSSGANVLTF
TRBD1,TRBJ1-1,TRBV4-2,-,TGTGCCAGCAGCCAAGATGGGTCGAGACAGGGTGGGACTGAAGCTTTCTTT,CASSQDGSRQGGTEAFF
TRBD1,TRBJ1-2,TRBV28,-,TGTGCCAGCACCCCTAGGGGGCCTGACTATGGCTACACCTTC,CASTPRGPDYGYTF
-,TRBJ1-3,TRBV29-1,-,TGCAGCGCCTGGGCAGGCGCTGGAAACACCATATATTTT,CSAWAGAGNTIYF
-,TRBJ1-5,TRBV7-6,-,TGTGCCAGCAGTCTCCAGGGGAATCAGCCCCAGCATTTT,CASSLQGNQPQHF
-,TRBJ2-5,TRBV7-9,-,TGTGCCAGCAGCTCGACAGGAACGATCCAAGAGACCCAGTACTTC,CASSSTGTIQETQYF
-,TRBJ2-2,TRBV19,-,TGTGCCAGTAGTATACAGTCCACCGCCACCGGGGAGCTGTTTTTT,CASSIQSTATGELFF
-,TRBJ1-6,TRBV6-1,-,TGTGCCAGCAGTGTCGAACGGAGACAGCTTAATTCACCCCTCCACTTT,CASSVERRQLNSPLHF
TRBD2,TRBJ2-1,TRBV7-9,once,TGTGCCAGCAGCTTAGGGGCGACTAGCGGGGGGGAAAATGAGCAGTTCTTC,CASSLGATSGGENEQFF
-,TRBJ2-3,TRBV11-3,-,TGTGCCAGCAGCTTAGTAGCTGGAGATACGCAGTATTTT,CASSLVAGDTQYF
TRBD1,TRBJ1-3,TRBV6-1,once,TGTGCCAGCAGATGGGACAGCAGCTCTGGAAACACCATATATTTT,CASRWDSSSGNTIYF
-,TRBJ2-2,TRBV2,-,TGTGCCAGCAGTGCCCACGGGATCACCGGGGAGCTGTTTTTT,CASSAHGITGELFF
-,TRBJ2-1,TRBV4-1,-,TGCGCCAGCAGCCAAGATATACGGAGCGATGAGCAGTTCTTC,CASSQDIRSDEQFF
-,TRBJ1-1,TRBV11-2,-,TGTGCCAGCAGCTTTACAGGAGAGGTCACTGAAGCTTTCTTT,CASSFTGEVTEAFF
-,TRBJ2-1,TRBV6-5,once,TGTGCCAGCTATGGTCCGGGCTCCCAGGGCGATGAGCAGTTCTTC,CASYGPGSQGDEQFF